The rows below give T cell receptor beta chains drawn from one sample of a study of control samples from healthy donors and cancer patients. Profiled with immunoSEQ multiplex PCR; TCRdb holds only in-frame clones, not every one. The sample carries 150,000 to 200,000 clones, over 85% recorded once. Sequencing was performed on blood. The origin of the receptors is a woman between 35 and 50 years old in good health. Each CDR3 is given with its conserved first and last residue. The order of the fields is CDR3 DNA, CDR3 protein, D gene, clone size, J gene, V gene. D genes are given only for firm matches. The size of a clone is reported for some rows only, either as once, few or many, or as a class for expanded clones.

DNA: TGTGCCAGCAGCGTAGAAGGGGGAACTACTAACTATGGCTACACCTTC; CDR3: CASSVEGGTTNYGYTF; D: -; size: -; J: TRBJ1-2; V: TRBV9
DNA: TGTGCCACCAGCACGTCCAGGAACACTGAAGCTTTCTTT; CDR3: CATSTSRNTEAFF; D: -; size: few; J: TRBJ1-1; V: TRBV15
DNA: TGTGCCAGCAGTGACCTTAATTCACCCCTCCACTTT; CDR3: CASSDLNSPLHF; D: -; size: -; J: TRBJ1-6; V: TRBV2
DNA: TGTGCCAGCAGAAGGGGGCAGACCGCTGAAGCTTTCTTT; CDR3: CASRRGQTAEAFF; D: TRBD1; size: -; J: TRBJ1-1; V: TRBV12-3/TRBV12-4
DNA: TGTGCTAGCAGCTCCACTAGCGGGAGGGCCATTTGGAATGAGCAGTTCTTC; CDR3: CASSSTSGRAIWNEQFF; D: TRBD2; size: -; J: TRBJ2-1; V: TRBV7-7
DNA: TGCGCCAGCAGCCCGACAGGGAGGGCCTACGAGCAGTACTTC; CDR3: CASSPTGRAYEQYF; D: -; size: -; J: TRBJ2-7; V: TRBV5-1
DNA: TGCGCCAGCAGGAGGGAGAGTGAGCAGCCCCAGCATTTT; CDR3: CASRRESEQPQHF; D: -; size: -; J: TRBJ1-5; V: TRBV10-2
DNA: TGTGCCAGCAGCTTAGGATCAGCAGGGACTGTCACAGATACGCAGTATTTT; CDR3: CASSLGSAGTVTDTQYF; D: -; size: -; J: TRBJ2-3; V: TRBV7-9
DNA: TGTGCCAGCAGCGTATTCAACATGAACACTGAAGCTTTCTTT; CDR3: CASSVFNMNTEAFF; D: -; size: -; J: TRBJ1-1; V: TRBV9
DNA: TGTGCCATCACTGACAAGTACGAGCAGTACTTC; CDR3: CAITDKYEQYF; D: -; size: -; J: TRBJ2-7; V: TRBV10-3
DNA: TGTGCCAGCAGCTTGGCTAGCGGGAGCTCCGAGCAGTACTTC; CDR3: CASSLASGSSEQYF; D: TRBD2; size: -; J: TRBJ2-7; V: TRBV5-4
DNA: TGCGCCAGCAGTCCGGGACAGGGTCCTCAGCCCCAGCATTTT; CDR3: CASSPGQGPQPQHF; D: TRBD1; size: -; J: TRBJ1-5; V: TRBV4-1
DNA: TGTGCCAGCAGCGTAGGCCGGTGGAACACTGAAGCTTTCTTT; CDR3: CASSVGRWNTEAFF; D: -; size: -; J: TRBJ1-1; V: TRBV9
DNA: TGTGCCAGCAGTGAGTCGGCAGGGGGCGCGGGCTATGGCTACACCTTC; CDR3: CASSESAGGAGYGYTF; D: TRBD1; size: -; J: TRBJ1-2; V: TRBV6-1
DNA: TGTGCCAGCAGCCCAGGGACAGGGGACTTCGAGCAGTACTTC; CDR3: CASSPGTGDFEQYF; D: TRBD1; size: -; J: TRBJ2-7; V: TRBV7-2
DNA: TGTGCCAGCAGTTCGACAGTAGCAACTAATGAAAAACTGTTTTTT; CDR3: CASSSTVATNEKLFF; D: -; size: -; J: TRBJ1-4; V: TRBV27
DNA: TGTGCCAGTAGTACACAGGGCTTTAACTATGGCTACACCTTC; CDR3: CASSTQGFNYGYTF; D: -; size: -; J: TRBJ1-2; V: TRBV19
DNA: TGTGCCAGCAGTTGGGGCGCAAATGGGGCCCAAGAGACCCAGTACTTC; CDR3: CASSWGANGAQETQYF; D: -; size: -; J: TRBJ2-5; V: TRBV27
DNA: TGTGCCAGCAGCTCCTCCCGGGGGGGACTTCATTCCTACGAGCAGTACTTC; CDR3: CASSSSRGGLHSYEQYF; D: TRBD2; size: -; J: TRBJ2-7; V: TRBV7-9
DNA: TGTGCCAGCGGGTATGGCAATCAGCCCCAGCATTTT; CDR3: CASGYGNQPQHF; D: -; size: -; J: TRBJ1-5; V: TRBV6-5
DNA: TGTGCCAGCTCAACCCAGGACGTCCGGGATCAGCCCCAGCATTTT; CDR3: CASSTQDVRDQPQHF; D: -; size: -; J: TRBJ1-5; V: TRBV18
DNA: TGTGCCAGCAGCTATCCCGGAGGGACTGAAGCTTTCTTT; CDR3: CASSYPGGTEAFF; D: -; size: -; J: TRBJ1-1; V: TRBV7-3
DNA: TGCAGCGTTGAAGTGACAGCGAACACTGAAGCTTTCTTT; CDR3: CSVEVTANTEAFF; D: -; size: -; J: TRBJ1-1; V: TRBV29-1
DNA: TGCAGTGCTAGTGTGAGTAGGAGTGCGTACGAGCAGTACTTC; CDR3: CSASVSRSAYEQYF; D: -; size: once; J: TRBJ2-7; V: TRBV20-1
DNA: TGTGCCGGGGCCGGGACCGCTGTCTACGAGCAGTACTTC; CDR3: CAGAGTAVYEQYF; D: -; size: -; J: TRBJ2-7; V: TRBV30
DNA: TGTGCCAGCAGCGCGCAAAACCGGTTAATGAACACTGAAGCTTTCTTT; CDR3: CASSAQNRLMNTEAFF; D: -; size: -; J: TRBJ1-1; V: TRBV9
DNA: TGTGCCACCAGTGACCCCAACACAGCGAATGAGCAGTTCTTC; CDR3: CATSDPNTANEQFF; D: -; size: -; J: TRBJ2-1; V: TRBV24-1
DNA: TGTGCCAGCAGCCCGTGGGGCGGGTTCTACAATGAGCAGTTCTTC; CDR3: CASSPWGGFYNEQFF; D: -; size: -; J: TRBJ2-1; V: TRBV9
DNA: TGTGCCAGCAGCCCCCATCCCCGGGACCGAGAAGCTTTCTTT; CDR3: CASSPHPRDREAFF; D: -; size: once; J: TRBJ1-1; V: TRBV9
DNA: TGTGCCAGCAGCCCGACTAGCGGGAGAAATTACGAGCAGTACTTC; CDR3: CASSPTSGRNYEQYF; D: TRBD2; size: once; J: TRBJ2-7; V: TRBV4-2
DNA: TGTGCCAGCAGTTTAAGGGGGACCTTGGGGGAAAAACTGTTTTTT; CDR3: CASSLRGTLGEKLFF; D: -; size: -; J: TRBJ1-4; V: TRBV6-6
DNA: TGTGCCAGTAGTATAGGGGGCGGAAAACTGTTTTTT; CDR3: CASSIGGGKLFF; D: -; size: -; J: TRBJ1-4; V: TRBV19
DNA: TGTGCCCACTTTGAGGCCCTCCACTTT; CDR3: CAHFEALHF; D: -; size: once; J: TRBJ1-6; V: TRBV24-1
DNA: TGTGCCAGCAGTTTACAGGTGTTTGAGCCCCAGCATTTT; CDR3: CASSLQVFEPQHF; D: -; size: -; J: TRBJ1-5; V: TRBV12-3/TRBV12-4
DNA: TGCGCCAGCAGCCCCGGGGTAACGAGCAACGAGCAGTACTTC; CDR3: CASSPGVTSNEQYF; D: -; size: once; J: TRBJ2-7; V: TRBV5-1
DNA: TGTGCCAGTAGTACCGGGACTGCAGAAAAACTGTTTTTT; CDR3: CASSTGTAEKLFF; D: -; size: -; J: TRBJ1-4; V: TRBV19
DNA: TGTGCCAGCAGCCTCGGACTAGCGGTCTACAATGAGCAGTTCTTC; CDR3: CASSLGLAVYNEQFF; D: TRBD2; size: -; J: TRBJ2-1; V: TRBV9
DNA: TGTGCCAGCAGCCGCATGGCTTTCCTGAACACTGAAGCTTTCTTT; CDR3: CASSRMAFLNTEAFF; D: -; size: few; J: TRBJ1-1; V: TRBV5-6
DNA: TGCGCCAGCAGCCAAGACTGGGGGGGGTTCACCGGGGAGCTGTTTTTT; CDR3: CASSQDWGGFTGELFF; D: TRBD2; size: -; J: TRBJ2-2; V: TRBV4-3
DNA: TGCGCCAGCAGTCCCAGCAGCTATGGCTACACCTTC; CDR3: CASSPSSYGYTF; D: -; size: once; J: TRBJ1-2; V: TRBV5-1
DNA: TGTGCCAGCAGTTACTCGCGTCAGGGAGATGAAAAACTGTTTTTT; CDR3: CASSYSRQGDEKLFF; D: -; size: -; J: TRBJ1-4; V: TRBV6-2/TRBV6-3
DNA: TGCGCCAGCAGCGAAGGGGTTTCTGGAAACACCATATATTTT; CDR3: CASSEGVSGNTIYF; D: -; size: once; J: TRBJ1-3; V: TRBV5-1
DNA: TGCGCCAGCAGCCAAGATGGGGCAAGGGGGGAGCTGTTTTTT; CDR3: CASSQDGARGELFF; D: -; size: -; J: TRBJ2-2; V: TRBV4-1
DNA: TGTGCCAGCATAGGTCCAAGTTTGAGGGAGAGAAAGACCCAGTACTTC; CDR3: CASIGPSLRERKTQYF; D: -; size: -; J: TRBJ2-5; V: TRBV2
DNA: TGTGCCAGCAGCTCCGGACAGGGTATCCAAGAGACCCAGTACTTC; CDR3: CASSSGQGIQETQYF; D: TRBD1; size: -; J: TRBJ2-5; V: TRBV7-2
DNA: TGCAGCGTTGAAGAGCTGGGGAGGACCCAGTACTTC; CDR3: CSVEELGRTQYF; D: -; size: -; J: TRBJ2-5; V: TRBV29-1
DNA: TGTGCCAGCAGCCCAGGACAGGGATCGATGAACACTGAAGCTTTCTTT; CDR3: CASSPGQGSMNTEAFF; D: TRBD1; size: -; J: TRBJ1-1; V: TRBV7-9
DNA: TGCGCCAGCAGAGCGAACCCAGGGGGTAGCAATCAGCCCCAGCATTTT; CDR3: CASRANPGGSNQPQHF; D: TRBD1; size: -; J: TRBJ1-5; V: TRBV5-1
DNA: TGCGCCAGCAGCTTAGAGGAGGTCTCTGGGGAGCAGTACTTC; CDR3: CASSLEEVSGEQYF; D: -; size: -; J: TRBJ2-7; V: TRBV5-1
DNA: TGTGCCAGCAGCGTAGGGCGGGGGAATTCACCCCTCCACTTT; CDR3: CASSVGRGNSPLHF; D: -; size: -; J: TRBJ1-6; V: TRBV9
DNA: TGCGCCAGCAGTCAATCCGGAGACAGGGGGGCCCATAGCAATCAGCCCCAGCATTTT; CDR3: CASSQSGDRGAHSNQPQHF; D: TRBD1; size: -; J: TRBJ1-5; V: TRBV23-1
DNA: TGTGCCAGCAGCTCAGCAGCGAGGGAGGGTAATTCACCCCTCCACTTT; CDR3: CASSSAAREGNSPLHF; D: -; size: few; J: TRBJ1-6; V: TRBV7-9
DNA: TGTGCCAGCAGCTTAGCCGGGACAGAGAACACCGGGGAGCTGTTTTTT; CDR3: CASSLAGTENTGELFF; D: TRBD1; size: -; J: TRBJ2-2; V: TRBV11-3
DNA: TGTGCCAGCAGTTACCGGACAAGGGGAAGTGGTGGCTACACCTTC; CDR3: CASSYRTRGSGGYTF; D: -; size: -; J: TRBJ1-2; V: TRBV28
DNA: TGCGCCAGCAGCTTGCGAACTAGCGGGACCAAAAACATTCAGTACTTC; CDR3: CASSLRTSGTKNIQYF; D: TRBD2; size: -; J: TRBJ2-4; V: TRBV5-1
DNA: TGTGCCAGCAGTGCCGTGGCAATTAATCAGCCCCAGCATTTT; CDR3: CASSAVAINQPQHF; D: -; size: -; J: TRBJ1-5; V: TRBV2
DNA: TGTGCCAGCAGCTTAGATCGGGGGGCAGGGTATGGCTACACCTTC; CDR3: CASSLDRGAGYGYTF; D: -; size: -; J: TRBJ1-2; V: TRBV7-2